The 18 T cell receptor beta chains below come from one sample, sequenced in a study of beta chain features in type 1 diabetes. The study reverse transcribed the entire isolated RNA, so it sequenced expressed TCRB transcripts. Clones were read by immunoSEQ multiplex PCR, and TCRdb kept only the in-frame ones, dropping some. The sample records 900,000 or so clones, about a sixth being singletons. Sample: naive CD4+ T cells from blood. The receptors originated from a woman aged 18 to 35 in good health.

This clone was observed a few times. The V gene is TRBV7-2, the J gene TRBJ1-1, with TRBD1 as a possible D gene (5 bases). CDR3 length: 15 residues. The V end lost 3 bases, the J end lost 3 bases, and 14 bases lay between the germline ends. CDR1 and CDR2 from the germline V gene are SGHTA and FQGNSA. CDR3 sequence (DNA): TGTGCCAGCAGCTTCGGTATGCTGGGGGACACTGAAGCTTTCTTT. Translation: CASSFGMLGDTEAFF. The variable domain in full, with the rest retrieved from reference TRBV7-2 and TRBJ1-1, is GAGVSQSPSNKVTEKGKDVELRCDPISGHTALYWYRQSLGQGLEFLIYFQGNSAPDKSGLPSDRFSAERTGGSVSTLTIQRTQQEDSAVYLCASSFGMLGDTEAFFGQGTRLTVV.

The chain carries TRBV28 and TRBJ2-1; 11 nucleotides align to TRBD2. The length of the CDR3 is 17 residues. Germline assignment: CDR1 MDHEN and CDR2 SYDVKM. Unmatched junction bases numbered 7, after V lost 6 bases and J lost 0 bases. The CDR3 bases are TGTGCCAGCAGCCAACTAGCGGGAGCCCTCTCCTACAATGAGCAGTTCTTC. Translation gives CASSQLAGALSYNEQFF.

J is TRBJ1-1 and V is TRBV15, with D maybe TRBD1 (5 bases). The CDR3 sequence is 13 residues long. Per germline, CDR1 LNHNV and CDR2 YYDKDF (reference sequence). Trimming took 4 bases from V and 5 from J, leaving 11 bases between them. The CDR3 DNA reads as TGTGCCACCAGCAACGGTGGGGGGACTGAAGCTTTCTTT. Encoded protein: CATSNGGGTEAFF.

This sequence joins TRBV19 and TRBJ1-4; 8 nucleotides match TRBD1. The CDR3 is 14 residues long. Germline assignment: CDR1 LNHDA and CDR2 SQIVND (reference sequence). V trimming: 6 bases; J trimming: 4 bases; junction bases outside the gene matches: 4. CDR3 nucleotides: TGTGCCAGTAGCAGACAGGGGTTTAATGAAAAACTGTTTTTT. Amino acid sequence: CASSRQGFNEKLFF.

Here the CDR3 DNA reads TGTGCCAGCACCCCCTCGGCCTTTTCAGCTAACTATGGCTACACCTTC. Translated, it gives CASTPSAFSANYGYTF. This chain links TRBV7-2 with TRBJ1-2; D is unclear. Deletions cut 7 bases from V and 0 bases from J, with 18 bases between. The CDR3 is 16 residues long. CDR1 and CDR2 (germline): SGHTA, FQGNSA.

This chain uses TRBV11-3 with TRBJ2-1; 8 bases match TRBD2. This CDR3 has 14 residues. Germline-derived CDR1 and CDR2 are SGHNT and YENEEA. V lost 3 bases and J lost 2; bases outside the gene matches: 0. CDR3 amino acids: CASSFSGAYNEQFF. Here the CDR3 DNA reads TGTGCCAGCAGCTTTAGCGGGGCCTACAATGAGCAGTTCTTC. The full variable domain, its missing parts supplied by reference TRBV11-3 and TRBJ2-1, is EAGVVQSPRYKIIEKKQPVAFWCNPISGHNTLYWYLQNLGQGPELLIRYENEEAVDDSQLPKDRFSAERLKGVDSTLKIQPAELGDSAVYLCASSFSGAYNEQFFGPGTRLTVL.

J is TRBJ2-1 and V is TRBV7-2; no firm D call. Trimming shortened V by 1 base and J by 7 bases, and 14 bases separated the two germline ends. CDR3 length equals 15 residues. CDR1 and CDR2 (germline): SGHTA, FQGNSA. In DNA form, the CDR3 reads TGTGCCAGCAGCTTAGGGGCGTCCCTCAGTAATGAGCAGTTCTTC. This codes for CASSLGASLSNEQFF.

The sample holds a few counts of this clone. The chain employs TRBV5-4 and TRBJ2-2; D call uncertain. Germline-derived CDR1 and CDR2 are SGHNT and YYREEE (reference sequence). The V gene lost 2 bases and the J gene lost 3 bases, with 11 bases spanning the gap. This CDR3 has 15 amino acids. CDR3: CASSFGIWDTGELFF. The CDR3, as DNA: TGTGCCAGCAGCTTCGGTATTTGGGACACCGGGGAGCTGTTTTTT.

This chain uses TRBV28 with TRBJ2-7, with no clear D. The CDR3 spans 13 residues. The V gene's germline CDR1 is MDHEN and CDR2 SYDVKM. Between the trimmed V and J ends, which lost 2 bases and 6 bases, there was a span of 11 bases. CDR3 in DNA: TGTGCCAGCAGTTTAAGGCAGGTCGCCGAGCAGTACTTC. Its translation is CASSLRQVAEQYF.

The sample holds a few counts of this clone. V is TRBV5-1 and J is TRBJ2-2; 8 bases align to TRBD1. Looked up from germline, CDR1 is SGHRS and CDR2 is YFSETQ. The V and J ends lost 5 bases and 9 bases, in that order; junction bases with no gene match: 12. CDR3 length: 15 amino acids. The CDR3 DNA sequence: TGCGCCAGCAGACCACGGACAGGGACCGGGTGGGAGCTGTTTTTT. Its protein product is CASRPRTGTGWELFF.

The table lists this clone with a few counts. Other DNA variants within this sample encode the same CDR3. The V gene is TRBV7-2, the J gene TRBJ2-7; maybe TRBD2 (5 bases). Germline V gene sequence: CDR1 SGHTA, CDR2 FQGNSA. This CDR3 has 15 residues. V was trimmed by 1 base and J by 0 bases, leaving 10 bases between them. The CDR3 nucleotides read TGTGCCAGCAGCTTAGGAGGAACTAGCTCCTACGAGCAGTACTTC. This codes for CASSLGGTSSYEQYF.

This clone showed up just a few times. The chain has TRBV6-9 and TRBJ1-1; D is undetermined. Germline CDR1 is MNHGY and CDR2 is SVAAGI. The CDR3 runs 12 residues. Trimming removed 8 bases at V and 1 base at J, with 8 bases between. CDR3 in DNA: TGTGCCAGCGATTGGGGGAACACTGAAGCTTTCTTT. Amino acids: CASDWGNTEAFF.

This clone showed up just a few times. The DNA for the CDR3 is TGTGCCAGCAGTTTTGCTGGCTCGAGAGTTGAGCAGTTCTTC. It is translated as CASSFAGSRVEQFF. The V and J genes are TRBV28 and TRBJ2-1; D unclear. Trimming removed 3 bases from V and 9 bases from J, with 15 bases in between. The germline V gene has CDR1 MDHEN and CDR2 SYDVKM. The CDR3 has 14 amino acids.

The chain combines TRBV7-8 with TRBJ2-1, with D possibly being TRBD1 or TRBD2 (6 bases each). The CDR3 consists of 15 residues. Trimming removed 4 bases from V and 2 bases from J, with 12 bases in between. Per germline, CDR1 SGHVS and CDR2 FQNEAQ. This CDR3 is CASSSGAPAYNEQFF. As DNA, the CDR3 is TGTGCCAGCAGCTCGGGGGCGCCGGCCTACAATGAGCAGTTCTTC.

The J gene is TRBJ2-3, the V gene TRBV10-3; possible D gene TRBD1, 5 bases. Germline loops: CDR1 ENHRY, CDR2 SYGVKD. V lost 6 bases and J lost 0, with 13 bases in between. The CDR3 extends over 15 amino acids. Written as DNA, the CDR3 is TGTGCCATCAGCACAGGTTCCACTAGCACAGATACGCAGTATTTT. Translation: CAISTGSTSTDTQYF.

V and J are TRBV5-5 and TRBJ1-2; no clear D gene. V was clipped by 4 bases and J by 0 bases, with 10 bases between them. Per germline, CDR1 SGHKS and CDR2 YYEKEE (reference sequence). CDR3 length: 14 amino acids. The CDR3 nucleotides are TGTGCCAGCAGCCCCACGGGAGCTAACTATGGCTACACCTTC. Translated: CASSPTGANYGYTF.

A few counts support this clone. This chain connects TRBV18 to TRBJ1-3, with D uncertain. From germline, CDR1 is KGHSH and CDR2 LQKENI. The CDR3 covers 16 residues. The ends were cut back, 1 base at V and 0 bases at J, with 10 bases in the middle. Here the CDR3 DNA reads TGTGCCAGCTCACCACGGCCTCCGAGCTCTGGAAACACCATATATTTT. Translation: CASSPRPPSSGNTIYF. The full variable domain, rest sourced from reference TRBV18 and TRBJ1-3, is NAGVMQNPRHLVRRRGQEARLRCSPMKGHSHVYWYRQLPEEGLKFMVYLQKENIIDESGMPKERFSAEFPKEGPSILRIQQVVRGDSAAYFCASSPRPPSSGNTIYFGEGSWLTVV.

This clone has only a few counts. The chain links TRBV29-1 to TRBJ1-4; no firm D call. CDR3 length equals 14 residues. The V gene lost 4 bases and the J gene lost 4 bases, with 13 bases spanning the gap. Germline CDR1 reads SQVTM; CDR2 reads ANQGSEA. In DNA form, the CDR3 reads TGCAGCGTTGCGTCTCGACTTAGTAATGAAAAACTGTTTTTT. Translated, it gives CSVASRLSNEKLFF.